One T cell receptor beta chain is described in this entry. The antigen remains undetermined. PCR used 60 Vbeta primers and 13 Jbeta primers. Only in-frame clones appear in the TCRdb table, and some are missing; sequencing was by immunoSEQ multiplex PCR. The sample records over 50,000 clones, about two thirds being singletons. Trimming cost V 4 bases and J 2 bases, with 9 bases left between them. From germline, CDR1 is SGHDN and CDR2 FVKESK. The CDR3 sequence is 14 residues long. This sample was included in a study of cytomegalovirus exposure and HLA in healthy donors. Whole-study context: Of over 350 genotyped donors, more than 65% grouped in the Caucasian-associated ancestry cluster.

The study, taken as a whole, reports: Later analysis reportedly placed an Asian-associated ancestry cluster below the roughly 700-donor mean in N-insertions.

The sequenced material came from PBMCs. The receptor's source is a man aged 40-55 years in good health and CMV-seropositive. This rearrangement joins TRBV14 to TRBJ1-3, with D maybe TRBD1 (6 bases). Here the CDR3 reads CASSPAGAGNTIYF. CDR3 nucleotides: TGTGCCAGCAGCCCGGCAGGGGCTGGAAACACCATATATTTT.